This TCR beta chain was recovered during a study of blood T cells in healthy people across ages. The V and J ends lost 4 bases and 3 bases respectively, with 4 bases between them. CDR1 is MDHEN and CDR2 is SYDVKM in the germline V gene. The CDR3 sequence is 11 residues long. A second PCR, run for about 7 to 11 cycles, used a sample-barcoded 5' primer plus a J-beta primer mix. Each CDR3 protein is one row after TCRdb ran MiXCR on the 5' RACE reads. The sample shows over 500,000 distinct CDR3 sequences, 27% of them seen only once. The sample holds many counts of this clonotype. Donors gave 8 to 10 milliliters of peripheral blood apiece. The data also belong to a second study, concerning T cells of mothers and their children. From that study: Per child, around 3 million TCR beta CDR3 reads were obtained, against over 10 million per mother.

The specimen sequenced was blood. The source of this sequence is a boy aged 2 to 9 in good health. The chain combines TRBV28 with TRBJ2-7; unclear D gene. The CDR3 nucleotides are TGTGCCAGCAGTTCCATCTACGAGCAGTACTTC. Translating it yields CASSSIYEQYF.